The rows below give T cell receptor beta chains drawn from one sample of a study of Tregs in tolerant kidney transplant recipients. The data were produced by immunoSEQ multiplex PCR, yet TCRdb's version contains in-frame clones alone and is incomplete. The sample yields 60,000 to 75,000 clones, over 75% seen once. The material sequenced was Tregs from blood, taken before the transplant. The receptors derive from a human donor who received a combined kidney and bone marrow transplant. Both conserved end residues are part of each CDR3. A D gene is named only where the DNA matches it firmly. Only part of the rows carry a size: once, few, many, or a class if the clone is expanded.

TRBD2,TRBV5-4,TRBJ2-7,-,TGTGCCAGCAGCTGGGCCGGGGGGACCTACGAGCAGTACTTC,CASSWAGGTYEQYF
-,TRBV14,TRBJ1-5,-,TGTGCCAGCAGCCAAGCCTACGGGGCCGGGACGGGGCCCCAGCATTTT,CASSQAYGAGTGPQHF
TRBD1,TRBV11-2,TRBJ1-2,few,TGTGCCAGCAGCTCCGGAGGACAGGGAGTTAACTATGGCTACACCTTC,CASSSGGQGVNYGYTF
TRBD2,TRBV27,TRBJ2-7,-,TGTGCCAGCAGTCCTCGACTAGCGGGAGTCCCCGAGCAGTACTTC,CASSPRLAGVPEQYF
TRBD2,TRBV5-1,TRBJ2-1,-,TGCGCCAGCAGCCTAAGACAGCGGGGCTCCTACAATGAGCAGTTCTTC,CASSLRQRGSYNEQFF
-,TRBV2,TRBJ1-3,-,TGTGCCAGCACACTCAGGGACTCTGGAAACACCATATATTTT,CASTLRDSGNTIYF
TRBD1,TRBV6-1,TRBJ1-6,-,TGTGCCAGCAGAGACAGGGATAATTCACCCCTCCACTTT,CASRDRDNSPLHF
-,TRBV29-1,TRBJ2-7,-,TGCAGCGTTGAGCGCGGGGCGGGCGAGCAGTACTTC,CSVERGAGEQYF
-,TRBV14,TRBJ1-2,-,TGTGCCAGCAGCCAATTTTCCTATGGCTACACCTTC,CASSQFSYGYTF
TRBD1,TRBV18,TRBJ1-5,-,TGTGCCAGCTGGACAGGGGTAGGCAATCAGCCCCAGCATTTT,CASWTGVGNQPQHF
-,TRBV9,TRBJ1-6,-,TGTGCCAGCAGCGTAGAGGCCATATCACCCCTCCACTTT,CASSVEAISPLHF
TRBD1,TRBV6-6,TRBJ1-6,-,TGTGCCAGCAGACACCGGGACAGCCAGTATAATTCACCCCTCCACTTT,CASRHRDSQYNSPLHF
-,TRBV7-9,TRBJ1-3,-,TGTGCCAGCAGCTCACCCCGCTTGGGGATCTCTGGAAACACCATATATTTT,CASSSPRLGISGNTIYF
-,TRBV19,TRBJ1-4,-,TGTGCCAGTAGTATGGGGACGGCCTTGGCGTGGGAAAAACTGTTTTTT,CASSMGTALAWEKLFF
-,TRBV18,TRBJ2-3,few,TGTGCCAGCTCACCACGTGGGGGCACAGATACGCAGTATTTT,CASSPRGGTDTQYF
TRBD1,TRBV7-8,TRBJ1-3,few,TGTGCCAGCAGCTTAGAGCTAAAGGGACAGGGAAGAAACACCATATATTTT,CASSLELKGQGRNTIYF
-,TRBV6-5,TRBJ2-7,-,TGTGCCAGCAGTTACGGGAGCGGTCAGAGGCAGTACTTC,CASSYGSGQRQYF
TRBD1,TRBV5-6,TRBJ2-3,-,TGTGCCAGCAGCACTACAGGGGGCAGGGGAGATACGCAGTATTTT,CASSTTGGRGDTQYF
-,TRBV5-5,TRBJ1-5,-,TGTGCCAGCAGCCAAACAAGGGCGGCAATCACCCAGCATTTT,CASSQTRAAITQHF
TRBD2,TRBV7-2,TRBJ2-3,-,TGTGCCAGCAGCGGCGGGACTAGCGGGTATACGCAGTATTTT,CASSGGTSGYTQYF
-,TRBV9,TRBJ2-3,-,TGTGCCAGCAGCGTAGTAGGGCTCGGGGCGGGAGATACGCAGTATTTT,CASSVVGLGAGDTQYF
TRBD1,TRBV27,TRBJ1-5,-,TGTGCCAGCCGCAGGGGCCCAGGGGGGGGTGGACAGCCCCAGCATTTT,CASRRGPGGGGQPQHF
TRBD1,TRBV5-1,TRBJ2-7,-,TGCGCCAGCAGCCCCCGGGACAGCTACGAGCAGTACTTC,CASSPRDSYEQYF
-,TRBV5-1,TRBJ1-5,-,TGCGCCAGCAGCATGGACAATACCAATCAGCCCCAGCATTTT,CASSMDNTNQPQHF
TRBD1,TRBV28,TRBJ2-7,few,TGTGCCAGCAGTACCGACAGGGTTGGTAGGTACGAGCAGTACTTC,CASSTDRVGRYEQYF
TRBD1,TRBV25-1,TRBJ2-3,-,TGTGCCAGCAGTGACGACAGGGGGATTACAGATACGCAGTATTTT,CASSDDRGITDTQYF
TRBD1,TRBV6-6,TRBJ2-1,-,TGTGCCAGCATACTCCAGGGGGTAAAAAATGAGCAGTTCTTC,CASILQGVKNEQFF
TRBD1,TRBV18,TRBJ2-5,-,TGTGCCAGCTCACCAAGGGGGCTGGAGACCCAGTACTTC,CASSPRGLETQYF
-,TRBV7-9,TRBJ2-2,-,TGTGCCAACCGGGCCCCAAACACCGGGGAGCTGTTTTTT,CANRAPNTGELFF
TRBD1,TRBV6-5,TRBJ1-2,-,TGTGCCAGCAGGAAGGGGACAGGGGGCAACTATGGCTACACCTTC,CASRKGTGGNYGYTF
TRBD1,TRBV6-5,TRBJ2-5,-,TGTGCCAGCAGTTACTCGGGGCAGGGGGCTCAGGAGACCCAGTACTTC,CASSYSGQGAQETQYF
TRBD2,TRBV6-5,TRBJ2-7,-,TGTGCCAGCAGTTACTCGACTAGCGGGAGCGAGCAGTACTTC,CASSYSTSGSEQYF
-,TRBV7-2,TRBJ2-1,-,TGTGCCAGCAGCTTACGGGGGAGACCCGAGGGTGAGCAGTTCTTC,CASSLRGRPEGEQFF
TRBD1,TRBV7-9,TRBJ1-2,-,TGTGCCAGCAGCCCTAGGGGGCAGGATGGCTACACCTTC,CASSPRGQDGYTF
-,TRBV18,TRBJ2-5,-,TGTGCCAGCTCCCCGGTGCAGTTGAGGAAAGAGACCCAGTACTTC,CASSPVQLRKETQYF
-,TRBV2,TRBJ1-2,-,TGTGCCAGCAGTGAACAGGGGTCTAACTATGGCTACACCTTC,CASSEQGSNYGYTF
TRBD2,TRBV19,TRBJ2-7,-,TGTGCCAGTAGCTTTCAGGGACTAGCGGGAGGGCCTTCCTACGAGCAGTACTTC,CASSFQGLAGGPSYEQYF
-,TRBV9,TRBJ1-4,-,TGTGCCAGCAGCGGGGAGGGACAATCTAATGAAAAACTGTTTTTT,CASSGEGQSNEKLFF
-,TRBV11-2,TRBJ2-7,few,TGTGCCAGCAGCTTAGACGCGACAGTCTACGAGCAGTACTTC,CASSLDATVYEQYF
TRBD2,TRBV6-5,TRBJ2-1,once,TGTGCCAGCAAGCTTACTAGCGGCTCCTACAATGAGCAGTTCTTC,CASKLTSGSYNEQFF
TRBD2,TRBV10-2,TRBJ2-3,-,TGCGCCAGCACTAGCGGGGGGTTAACAGATACGCAGTATTTT,CASTSGGLTDTQYF
-,TRBV18,TRBJ2-5,-,TGTGCCAGCTCACCAGGCCTGCGTTCGACCAAAGGAGAGACCCAGTACTTC,CASSPGLRSTKGETQYF
-,TRBV25-1,TRBJ2-1,-,TGTGCCAGCAGTGAGTTTGTAAATGAGCAGTTCTTC,CASSEFVNEQFF
-,TRBV2,TRBJ1-5,-,TGTGCCAGCAGCGTCGAGGTCTCCCATCAGCCCCAGCATTTT,CASSVEVSHQPQHF
-,TRBV7-6,TRBJ2-3,-,TGTGCCAGCAGTCTCAGACGTGATACGCAGTATTTT,CASSLRRDTQYF
-,TRBV27,TRBJ1-2,-,TGTGCCAGCAAACTCGATTACAGGGCCTATGGCTACACCTTC,CASKLDYRAYGYTF
-,TRBV5-4,TRBJ2-7,-,TGTGCCAGCAGCTTGGGAGGCCGGTTCGAAGAGCAGTACTTC,CASSLGGRFEEQYF
-,TRBV13,TRBJ1-1,-,TGTGCCAGCAGCTTACAATCTCTCCAGGAGCACACTGAAGCTTTCTTT,CASSLQSLQEHTEAFF
TRBD2,TRBV7-2,TRBJ2-1,-,TGTGCCAGCAGCTTTTCGGCTAGCGGGGGCAATGAGCAGTTCTTC,CASSFSASGGNEQFF